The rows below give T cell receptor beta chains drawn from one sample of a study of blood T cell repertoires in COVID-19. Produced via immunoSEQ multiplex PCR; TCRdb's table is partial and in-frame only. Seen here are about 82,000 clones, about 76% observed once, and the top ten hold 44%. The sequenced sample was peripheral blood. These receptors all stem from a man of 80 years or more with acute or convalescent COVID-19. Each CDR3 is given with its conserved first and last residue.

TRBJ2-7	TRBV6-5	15	CASSTSGGSSYEQYF
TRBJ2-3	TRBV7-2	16	CASRHDPGSPPDTQYF
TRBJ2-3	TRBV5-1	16	CASSGVASGMTDTQYF
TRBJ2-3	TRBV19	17	CASSSHGGSGRADTQYF
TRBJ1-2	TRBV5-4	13	CASSQETGLGYTF
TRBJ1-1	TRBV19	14	CASSMQGANTEAFF
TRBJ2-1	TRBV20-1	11	CSAGRLFEQFF
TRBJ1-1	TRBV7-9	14	CASSLFGDSTEAFF
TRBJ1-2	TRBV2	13	CASTLAASYGYTF
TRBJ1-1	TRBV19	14	CASTLSGGLGEAFF
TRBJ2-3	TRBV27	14	CASRPQTGVDTQYF
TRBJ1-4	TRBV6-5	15	CASKKRGTGAEKLFF
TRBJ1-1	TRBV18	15	CASSLGGAGNTEAFF